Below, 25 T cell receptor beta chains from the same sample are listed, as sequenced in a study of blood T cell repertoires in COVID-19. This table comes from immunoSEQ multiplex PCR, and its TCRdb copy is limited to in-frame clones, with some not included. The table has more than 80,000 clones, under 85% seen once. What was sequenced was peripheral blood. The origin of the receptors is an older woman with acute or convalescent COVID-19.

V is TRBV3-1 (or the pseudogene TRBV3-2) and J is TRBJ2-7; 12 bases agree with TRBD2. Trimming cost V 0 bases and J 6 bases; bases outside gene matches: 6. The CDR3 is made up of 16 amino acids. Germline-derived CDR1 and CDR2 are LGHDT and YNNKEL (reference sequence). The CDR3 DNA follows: TGTGCCAGCAGCCAAGAATTAGTACTAGCGGGAGGCGAGCAGTACTTC. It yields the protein CASSQELVLAGGEQYF.

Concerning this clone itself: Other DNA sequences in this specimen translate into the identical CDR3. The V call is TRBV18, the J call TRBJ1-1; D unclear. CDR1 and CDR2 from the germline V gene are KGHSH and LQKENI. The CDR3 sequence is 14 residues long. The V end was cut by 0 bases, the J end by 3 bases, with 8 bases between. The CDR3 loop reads CASSPPSGDTEAFF. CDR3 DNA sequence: TGTGCCAGCTCACCACCGAGCGGGGACACTGAAGCTTTCTTT. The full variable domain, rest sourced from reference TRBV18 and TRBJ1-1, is NAGVMQNPRHLVRRRGQEARLRCSPMKGHSHVYWYRQLPEEGLKFMVYLQKENIIDESGMPKERFSAEFPKEGPSILRIQQVVRGDSAAYFCASSPPSGDTEAFFGQGTRLTVV.

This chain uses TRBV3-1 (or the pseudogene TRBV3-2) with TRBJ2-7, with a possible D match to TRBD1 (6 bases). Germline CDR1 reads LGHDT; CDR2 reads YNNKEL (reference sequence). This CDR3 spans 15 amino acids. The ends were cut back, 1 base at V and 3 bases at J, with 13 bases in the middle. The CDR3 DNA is TGTGCCAGCAGCCAAGGTCACAGGGTTGACTACGAGCAGTACTTC. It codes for CASSQGHRVDYEQYF.

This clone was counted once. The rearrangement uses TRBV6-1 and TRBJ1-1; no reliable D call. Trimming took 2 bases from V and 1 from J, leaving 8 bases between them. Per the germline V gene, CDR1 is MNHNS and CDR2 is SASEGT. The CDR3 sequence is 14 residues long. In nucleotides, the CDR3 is TGTGCCAGCAGTGAAAGGAGGGAGAACACTGAAGCTTTCTTT. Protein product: CASSERRENTEAFF.

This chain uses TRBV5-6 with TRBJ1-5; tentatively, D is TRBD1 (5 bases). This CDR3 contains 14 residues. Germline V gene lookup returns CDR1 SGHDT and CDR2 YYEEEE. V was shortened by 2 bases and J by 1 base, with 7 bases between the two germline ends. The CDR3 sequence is CASSFRGSNQPQHF. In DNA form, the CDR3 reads TGTGCCAGCAGCTTCCGGGGGAGCAATCAGCCCCAGCATTTT.

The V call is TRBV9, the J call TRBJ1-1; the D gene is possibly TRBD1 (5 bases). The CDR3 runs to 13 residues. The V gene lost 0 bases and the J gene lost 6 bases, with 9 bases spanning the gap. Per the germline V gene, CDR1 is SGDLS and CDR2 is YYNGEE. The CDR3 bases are TGTGCCAGCAGCGTAGTGCCGGGGGCTGAAGCTTTCTTT. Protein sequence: CASSVVPGAEAFF.

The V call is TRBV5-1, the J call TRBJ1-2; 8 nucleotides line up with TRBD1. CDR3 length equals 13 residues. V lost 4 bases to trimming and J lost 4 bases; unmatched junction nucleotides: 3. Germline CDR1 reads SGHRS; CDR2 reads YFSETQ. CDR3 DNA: TGCGCCAGCAGCCCAGGGACAGGCTATGGCTACACCTTC. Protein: CASSPGTGYGYTF.

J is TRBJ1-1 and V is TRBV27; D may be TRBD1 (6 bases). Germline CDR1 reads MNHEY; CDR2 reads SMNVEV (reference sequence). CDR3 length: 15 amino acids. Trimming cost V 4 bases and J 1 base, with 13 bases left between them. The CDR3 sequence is CASSSGGAGNTEAFF. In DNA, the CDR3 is TGTGCCAGCAGTTCGGGGGGCGCCGGGAACACTGAAGCTTTCTTT.

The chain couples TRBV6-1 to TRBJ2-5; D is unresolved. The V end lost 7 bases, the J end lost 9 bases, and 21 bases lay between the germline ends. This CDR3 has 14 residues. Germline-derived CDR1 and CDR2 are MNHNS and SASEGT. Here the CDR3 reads CASNPQHLSAAQYF. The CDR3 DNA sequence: TGTGCCAGCAACCCTCAACACTTATCGGCGGCCCAGTACTTC.

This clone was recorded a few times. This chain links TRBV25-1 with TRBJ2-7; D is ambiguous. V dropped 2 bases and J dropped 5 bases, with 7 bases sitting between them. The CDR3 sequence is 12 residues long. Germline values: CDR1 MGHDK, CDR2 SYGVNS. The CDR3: CASSENRDEQYF. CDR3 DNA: TGTGCCAGCAGTGAAAACCGGGACGAGCAGTACTTC.

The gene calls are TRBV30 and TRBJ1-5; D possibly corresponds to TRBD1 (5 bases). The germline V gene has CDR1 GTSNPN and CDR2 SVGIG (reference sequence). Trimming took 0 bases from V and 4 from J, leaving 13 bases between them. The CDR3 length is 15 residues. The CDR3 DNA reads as TGTGCCTGGAGTGTACAGGCAGGCGCGAATCAGCCCCAGCATTTT. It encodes CAWSVQAGANQPQHF.

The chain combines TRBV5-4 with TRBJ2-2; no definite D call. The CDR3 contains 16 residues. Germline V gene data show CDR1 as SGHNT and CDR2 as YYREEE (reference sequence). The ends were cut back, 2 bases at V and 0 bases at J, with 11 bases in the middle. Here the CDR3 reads CASSFQSAANTGELFF. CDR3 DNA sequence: TGTGCCAGCAGCTTTCAGTCCGCCGCGAACACCGGGGAGCTGTTTTTT.

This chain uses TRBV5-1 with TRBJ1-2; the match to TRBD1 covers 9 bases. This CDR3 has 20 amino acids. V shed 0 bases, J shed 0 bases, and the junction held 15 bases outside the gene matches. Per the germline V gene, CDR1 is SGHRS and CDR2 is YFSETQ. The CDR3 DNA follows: TGCGCCAGCAGCTTGGTTTTCAGACAGGGGGTGATACGGGCTAACTATGGCTACACCTTC. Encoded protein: CASSLVFRQGVIRANYGYTF.

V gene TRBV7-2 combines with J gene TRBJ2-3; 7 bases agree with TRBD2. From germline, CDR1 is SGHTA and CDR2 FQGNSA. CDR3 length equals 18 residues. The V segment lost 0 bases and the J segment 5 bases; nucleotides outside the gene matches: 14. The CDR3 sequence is CASSLAPGRLRGKDTQYF. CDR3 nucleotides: TGTGCCAGCAGCTTAGCCCCCGGGAGGCTCCGCGGGAAAGATACGCAGTATTTT.

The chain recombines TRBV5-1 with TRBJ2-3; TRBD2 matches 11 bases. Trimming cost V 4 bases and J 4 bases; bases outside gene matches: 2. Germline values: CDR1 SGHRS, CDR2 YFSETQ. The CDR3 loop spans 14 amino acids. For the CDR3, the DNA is TGCGCCAGCAGCATTAGCGGGAGGGCAGATACGCAGTATTTT. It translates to CASSISGRADTQYF.

The CDR3 spells CASSLAGLTGELFF. Here the CDR3 DNA reads TGTGCCAGCAGCCTGGCTGGCCTCACCGGGGAGCTGTTTTTT. The rearrangement links TRBV7-8 to TRBJ2-2; D call uncertain. The CDR3 has 14 amino acids. V was cut by 5 bases and J by 4 bases, with 11 bases left in between. Germline V gene sequence: CDR1 SGHVS, CDR2 FQNEAQ.

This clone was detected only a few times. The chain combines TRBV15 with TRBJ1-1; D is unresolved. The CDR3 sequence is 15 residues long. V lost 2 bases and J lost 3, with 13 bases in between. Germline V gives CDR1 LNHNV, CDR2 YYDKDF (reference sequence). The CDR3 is CATSRKAGVDTEAFF. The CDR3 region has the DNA TGTGCCACCAGCAGAAAGGCGGGCGTGGACACTGAAGCTTTCTTT.

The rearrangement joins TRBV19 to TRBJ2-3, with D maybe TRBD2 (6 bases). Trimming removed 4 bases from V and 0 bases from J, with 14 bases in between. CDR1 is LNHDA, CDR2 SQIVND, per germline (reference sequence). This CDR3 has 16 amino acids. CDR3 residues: CASSTQGRGSTDTQYF. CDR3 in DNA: TGTGCCAGTAGTACCCAAGGGCGGGGAAGCACAGATACGCAGTATTTT.

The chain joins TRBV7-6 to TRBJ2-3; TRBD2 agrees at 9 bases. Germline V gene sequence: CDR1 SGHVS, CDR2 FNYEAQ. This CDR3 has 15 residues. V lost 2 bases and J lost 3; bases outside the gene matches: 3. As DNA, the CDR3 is TGTGCCAGCAGCTTAAAGCTAGCGGGGACAGATACGCAGTATTTT. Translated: CASSLKLAGTDTQYF. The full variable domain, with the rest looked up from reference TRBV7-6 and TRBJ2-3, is GAGVSQSPRYKVTKRGQDVALRCDPISGHVSLYWYRQALGQGPEFLTYFNYEAQQDKSGLPNDRFSAERPEGSISTLTIQRTEQRDSAMYRCASSLKLAGTDTQYFGPGTRLTVL.

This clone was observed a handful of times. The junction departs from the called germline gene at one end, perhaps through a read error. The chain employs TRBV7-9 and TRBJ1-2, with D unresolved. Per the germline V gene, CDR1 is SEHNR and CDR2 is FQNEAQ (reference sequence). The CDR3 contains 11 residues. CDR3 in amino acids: CASSLGLLVAF. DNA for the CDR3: TGTGCCAGCAGCTTAGGGTTATTAGTCGCCTTC. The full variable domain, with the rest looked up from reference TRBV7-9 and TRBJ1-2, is DTGVSQNPRHKITKRGQNVTFRCDPISEHNRLYWYRQTLGQGPEFLTYFQNEAQLEKSRLLSDRFSAERPKGSFSTLEIQRTEQGDSAMYLCASSLGLLVAFGSGTRLTVV.

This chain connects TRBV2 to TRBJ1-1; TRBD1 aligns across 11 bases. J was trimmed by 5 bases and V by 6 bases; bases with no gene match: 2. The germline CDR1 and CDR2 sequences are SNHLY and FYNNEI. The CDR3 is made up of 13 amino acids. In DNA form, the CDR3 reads TGTGCCAGCAGGGACAGGGGGCTTACTGAAGCTTTCTTT. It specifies CASRDRGLTEAFF.

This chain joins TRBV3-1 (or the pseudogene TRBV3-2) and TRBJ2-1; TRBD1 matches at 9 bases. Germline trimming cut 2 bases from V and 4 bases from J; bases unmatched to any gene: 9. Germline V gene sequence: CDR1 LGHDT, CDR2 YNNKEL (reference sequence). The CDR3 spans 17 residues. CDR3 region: CASSQRWDRDFYNEQFF. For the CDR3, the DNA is TGTGCCAGCAGCCAAAGGTGGGACAGGGACTTTTACAATGAGCAGTTCTTC.

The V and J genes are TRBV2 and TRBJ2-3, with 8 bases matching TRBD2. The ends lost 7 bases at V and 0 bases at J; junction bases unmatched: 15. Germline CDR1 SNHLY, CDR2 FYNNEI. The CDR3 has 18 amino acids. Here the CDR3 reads CASTPVRLASPSTDTQYF. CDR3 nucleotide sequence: TGTGCCAGCACCCCAGTGCGACTAGCGAGCCCTAGCACAGATACGCAGTATTTT.

CDR3 nucleotides: TGTGCCTGGACAGGGAACTCTGGAAACACCATATATTTT. Its protein is CAWTGNSGNTIYF. The V call is TRBV30, the J call TRBJ1-3; perhaps TRBD1 as D (5 bases). V lost 4 bases and J 0 bases, leaving 7 bases between the germline ends. The CDR3 consists of 13 residues. From germline, CDR1 is GTSNPN and CDR2 SVGIG (reference sequence).

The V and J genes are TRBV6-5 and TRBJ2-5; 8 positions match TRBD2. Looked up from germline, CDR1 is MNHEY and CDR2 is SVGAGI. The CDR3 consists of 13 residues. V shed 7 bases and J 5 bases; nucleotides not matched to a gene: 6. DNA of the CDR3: TGTGCCAGCAACAGACTAGCGATCGAGACCCAGTACTTC. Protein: CASNRLAIETQYF.